This is a list of T cell receptor beta chains from one sample in a study of blood T cell repertoires in COVID-19. Profiling relied on immunoSEQ multiplex PCR, and the TCRdb table lists in-frame clones only, not all of them. The sample consists of 85,000 to 120,000 clones, 76% of them appearing once. Sequences were obtained from peripheral blood. The receptors were sampled from a man older than 75 with COVID-19, enrolled during active disease. Both conserved end residues are part of each CDR3. The D gene is left open where the match is weak. Size is stated for part of the rows, as once, few or many counts, or as a class when the clone is expanded.

TRBJ2-1 | TRBV5-5 | - | 16 | TRBD2 | CASRLTLAGVYNEQFF | TGTGCCAGCAGGCTGACCCTAGCGGGGGTTTACAATGAGCAGTTCTTC
TRBJ2-1 | TRBV24-1 | - | 15 | TRBD1 | CATSDFRDSRNEQFF | TGTGCCACCAGTGATTTTAGGGACAGTCGAAATGAGCAGTTCTTC
TRBJ2-7 | TRBV5-1 | - | 14 | - | CASSLGPASYEQYF | TGCGCCAGCAGCTTGGGTCCCGCCAGCTACGAGCAGTACTTC
TRBJ2-7 | TRBV4-3 | - | 16 | TRBD1 | CASSQDNWDRTYEQYF | TGCGCCAGCAGCCAAGATAATTGGGACAGGACCTACGAGCAGTACTTC
TRBJ2-5 | TRBV7-6 | few | 16 | TRBD2 | CASSLPAGGPRETQYF | TGTGCCAGCAGCTTACCCGCGGGAGGGCCTAGAGAGACCCAGTACTTC
TRBJ2-5 | TRBV20-1 | - | 12 | - | CSASRERETQYF | TGCAGTGCTAGTCGGGAGCGGGAGACCCAGTACTTC
TRBJ2-3 | TRBV6-1 | - | 16 | TRBD2 | CASSGSSGSSTDTQYF | TGTGCCAGCAGTGGATCTAGCGGCTCTAGCACAGATACGCAGTATTTT
TRBJ2-3 | TRBV6-1 | - | 15 | TRBD2 | CASSEGGTTTDTQYF | TGTGCCAGCAGTGAAGGAGGGACTACCACAGATACGCAGTATTTT
TRBJ1-4 | TRBV5-6 | - | 15 | - | CASSLLGEYNEKLFF | TGTGCCAGCAGCTTGTTAGGGGAATATAATGAAAAACTGTTTTTT
TRBJ1-2 | TRBV14 | - | 14 | TRBD1 | CASSPRQGNYGYTF | TGTGCCAGCAGCCCGCGACAGGGGAACTATGGCTACACCTTC
TRBJ1-2 | TRBV28 | once | 13 | - | CASSSDSNYGYTF | TGTGCCAGCAGCTCCGACAGTAACTATGGCTACACCTTC
TRBJ2-4 | TRBV2 | - | 18 | - | CASTGGDTLWLAKNIQYF | TGTGCCAGCACTGGGGGGGACACTCTGTGGCTAGCCAAAAACATTCAGTACTTC
TRBJ2-3 | TRBV9 | - | 14 | - | CASSPSGSTDTQYF | TGTGCCAGCAGCCCATCCGGGAGCACAGATACGCAGTATTTT
TRBJ2-2 | TRBV7-8 | - | 16 | - | CASSLGQGMNTGELFF | TGTGCCAGCAGCTTAGGTCAGGGAATGAACACCGGGGAGCTGTTTTTT
TRBJ1-4 | TRBV7-8 | - | 14 | TRBD1 | CASSLEGASEKLFF | TGTGCCAGCAGCTTAGAGGGGGCCAGTGAAAAACTGTTTTTT
TRBJ2-6 | TRBV13 | - | 17 | TRBD1 | CASSGDRERSGANVLTF | TGTGCCAGCAGCGGTGACAGGGAACGATCTGGGGCCAACGTCCTGACTTTC
TRBJ2-5 | TRBV11-1 | once | 15 | - | CASSFGAGWEETQYF | TGTGCCAGCAGCTTTGGCGCAGGGTGGGAAGAGACCCAGTACTTC
TRBJ2-3 | TRBV9 | - | 15 | - | CASSVAQGIADTQYF | TGTGCCAGCAGCGTAGCACAGGGAATCGCCGATACGCAGTATTTT
TRBJ2-1 | TRBV28 | few | 18 | - | CASTSQGGSMGLYNEQFF | TGTGCCAGCACCTCACAGGGGGGGTCAATGGGGCTCTACAATGAGCAGTTCTTC
TRBJ2-3 | TRBV11-1 | few | 16 | TRBD2 | CASSGTELADTDTQYF | TGTGCCAGCAGCGGGACGGAACTAGCGGACACAGATACGCAGTATTTT
TRBJ2-3 | TRBV27 | once | 13 | - | CASSFGGTDTQYF | TGTGCCAGCAGTTTCGGGGGCACAGATACGCAGTATTTT
TRBJ1-2 | TRBV19 | - | 16 | TRBD1 | CASNLGQGAQFYGYTF | TGTGCCAGTAATCTGGGACAGGGGGCTCAGTTCTATGGCTACACCTTC
TRBJ2-7 | TRBV10-2 | - | 12 | TRBD1 | CASRTGSGEQYF | TGCGCCAGCAGGACAGGGTCGGGGGAGCAGTACTTC
TRBJ2-7 | TRBV23-1 | - | 16 | TRBD1 | CASSPPRTGGPHEQYF | TGCGCCAGCAGTCCGCCCCGGACAGGGGGCCCCCACGAGCAGTACTTC
TRBJ2-1 | TRBV6-1 | - | 17 | TRBD2 | CASSVPSGRPEYNEQFF | TGTGCCAGCAGTGTCCCTAGCGGGAGGCCCGAGTACAATGAGCAGTTCTTC